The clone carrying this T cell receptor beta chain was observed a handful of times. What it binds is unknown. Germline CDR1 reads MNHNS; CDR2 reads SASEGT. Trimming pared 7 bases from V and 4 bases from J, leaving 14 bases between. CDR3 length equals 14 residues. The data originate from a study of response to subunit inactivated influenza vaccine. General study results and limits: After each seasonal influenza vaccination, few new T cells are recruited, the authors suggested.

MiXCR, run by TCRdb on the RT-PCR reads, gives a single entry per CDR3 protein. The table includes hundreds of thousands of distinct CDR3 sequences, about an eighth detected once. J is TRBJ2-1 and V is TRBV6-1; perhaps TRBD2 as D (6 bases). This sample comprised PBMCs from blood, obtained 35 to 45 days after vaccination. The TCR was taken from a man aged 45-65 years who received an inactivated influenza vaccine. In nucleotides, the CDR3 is TGTGCCAGCACCGACTTGGCGGGATACAATGAGCAGTTCTTC. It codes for CASTDLAGYNEQFF.